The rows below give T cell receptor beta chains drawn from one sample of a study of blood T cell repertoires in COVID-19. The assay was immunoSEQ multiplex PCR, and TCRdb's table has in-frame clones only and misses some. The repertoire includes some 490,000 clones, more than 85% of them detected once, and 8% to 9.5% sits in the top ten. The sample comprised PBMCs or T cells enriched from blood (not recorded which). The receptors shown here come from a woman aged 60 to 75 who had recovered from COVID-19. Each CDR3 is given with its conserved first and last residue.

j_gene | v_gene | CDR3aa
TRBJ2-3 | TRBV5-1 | CASRRVSGASTDTQYF
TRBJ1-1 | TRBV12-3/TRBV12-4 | CASRTGTGGDFF
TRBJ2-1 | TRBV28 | CASSGTGGDYNEQFF
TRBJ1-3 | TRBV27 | CASSLSYRDSPRPFAIYF
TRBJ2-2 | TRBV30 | CAWRGAGGLGELFF
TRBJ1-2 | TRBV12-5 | CASGLGTGDHYGYTF
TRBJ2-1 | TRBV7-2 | CASSLVYSGGAHEQFF
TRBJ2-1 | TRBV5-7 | CASRLRVTLVAVNEQFF
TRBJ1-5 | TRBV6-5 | CASTREGGNQPQHF
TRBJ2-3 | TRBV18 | CASSRGTENTQYF
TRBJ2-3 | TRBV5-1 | CASSLLGLAGTHTDTQYF
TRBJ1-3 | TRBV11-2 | CASSQNTGSGNTIYF
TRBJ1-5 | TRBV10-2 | CASSEFKGDQPQHF
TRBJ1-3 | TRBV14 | CASGQGNTIYF
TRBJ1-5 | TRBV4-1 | CASSQGWQANQPQHF
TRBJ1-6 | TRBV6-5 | CASGPTGDYNSPLHF
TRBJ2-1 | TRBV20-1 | CSASHSNSYNEQFF
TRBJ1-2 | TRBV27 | CASSTSLPHYGYTF
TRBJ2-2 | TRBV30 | CAWSTDRYTGELFF
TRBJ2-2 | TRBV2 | CASSRFLAGDTGELFF
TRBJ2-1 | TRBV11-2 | CASSPLVTGTEQFF
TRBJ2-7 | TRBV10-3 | CATEVGTLSSYEQYF